This TCR beta chain was documented in a study of cytomegalovirus exposure and HLA in healthy donors. The study's findings and limits: Among the CMV-associated chains, a few were confirmed in vitro as specific for CMV antigens.

Germline-derived CDR1 and CDR2 are SGDLS and YYNGEE. V was clipped by 0 bases and J by 5 bases; unmatched bases: 11. CDR3 size: 17 residues. This clone turned up a few times. Its antigen is unknown. With 60 Vbeta and 13 Jbeta primers, the PCR was carried out. Libraries were prepared by immunoSEQ multiplex PCR; TCRdb keeps only in-frame clonotypes and omits some of them. The table records 100,000 to 150,000 clones, around 76% of them present only once. Sequenced material: PBMCs. The sequence derives from a woman aged 45-65 years in good health and CMV-seronegative. The rearrangement uses TRBV9 and TRBJ2-5; 9 bases align to TRBD2. The CDR3 nucleotides read TGTGCCAGCAGCGTAGGCCTCGTAGCGGGAGCTGGGGAGACCCAGTACTTC. Amino acid sequence: CASSVGLVAGAGETQYF.